Below are 13 T cell receptor beta chains sequenced from a single sample in a study of response to subunit inactivated influenza vaccine. TCRdb reprocessed the RT-PCR reads with MiXCR, giving one entry per CDR3 protein. This table holds about 520,000 distinct CDR3 sequences, less than 7.5% found once. The sample in question was PBMCs from blood, obtained less than 30 months after vaccination. These receptors all come from a man between 45 and 75 years old who received an inactivated influenza vaccine.

The chain links TRBV20-1 to TRBJ1-5; D is undetermined. Trimming left V 1 base short and J 2 bases short, with 12 bases between. Germline loops: CDR1 DFQATT, CDR2 SNEGSKA (reference sequence). The CDR3 spans 15 residues. CDR3 protein: CSARVPGGGNQPQHF. CDR3 in DNA: TGCAGTGCTAGAGTTCCAGGTGGGGGCAATCAGCCCCAGCATTTT.

This clonotype was picked up many times. This chain connects TRBV5-1 to TRBJ2-1; D is unresolved. Germline-derived CDR1 and CDR2 are SGHRS and YFSETQ. The CDR3 runs to 15 residues. The germline V and J ends were trimmed by 4 bases and 7 bases, with 18 bases remaining between them. The CDR3: CASSPMTRTGNEQFF. Here the CDR3 DNA reads TGCGCCAGCAGCCCTATGACGAGGACCGGTAATGAGCAGTTCTTC.

On this clonotype: Germline is not matched at one junction end, which may reflect a read error. This sequence joins TRBV28 and TRBJ2-1; 8 bases match TRBD2. Germline assignment: CDR1 MDHEN and CDR2 SYDVKM. The CDR3 is 15 amino acids. The DNA for the CDR3 is TGTGCCGGCAGTCTTCGGACGGGGGGGAGCAATGAGCAGTTCTTC. Translation: CAGSLRTGGSNEQFF.

Ten or more counts support this clonotype. The J gene is TRBJ1-2, the V gene TRBV5-1; no clear D. This CDR3 comprises 13 residues. V was shortened by 4 bases and J by 4 bases, with 11 bases between the two germline ends. From germline, CDR1 is SGHRS and CDR2 YFSETQ. CDR3 protein: CASSPADGYGYTF. DNA of the CDR3: TGCGCCAGCAGCCCGGCGGACGGCTATGGCTACACCTTC.

This clonotype was seen repeatedly, ten times or more. The chain couples TRBV29-1 to TRBJ2-3; D not resolved. CDR3 length equals 16 residues. Trimming took 3 bases from V and 2 from J, leaving 18 bases between them. From germline, CDR1 is SQVTM and CDR2 ANQGSEA. In nucleotides, the CDR3 is TGCAGCGTTGAGAGATATGACGGTTCTAACACAGATACGCAGTATTTT. Protein product: CSVERYDGSNTDTQYF.

This clonotype came up many times. This chain links TRBV6-5 with TRBJ1-1, with D tentatively TRBD1 (5 bases). The CDR3 sequence is 17 residues long. Germline V CDR1 and CDR2: MNHEY, SVGAGI. The germline V and J ends were trimmed by 0 bases and 3 bases, with 17 bases remaining between them. The CDR3 sequence: CASSYSPLIGGYTEAFF. CDR3 in DNA: TGTGCCAGCAGTTACTCCCCCCTGATTGGGGGGTACACTGAAGCTTTCTTT.

This clonotype was picked up a small number of times. The chain links TRBV24-1 to TRBJ2-5, with TRBD1 matching over 9 bases. The germline V gene encodes CDR1 KGHDR and CDR2 SFDVKD. J was trimmed by 2 bases and V by 2 bases; bases with no gene match: 5. The CDR3 covers 16 residues. CDR3 region: CATSDSGTGLQETQYF. The DNA of the CDR3 is TGTGCCACCAGTGATTCCGGGACAGGGTTACAAGAGACCCAGTACTTC.

The table lists this clonotype with many counts. In DNA, the CDR3 is TGCAGCGTTGAGTATCGACAGGGACAGGGCTACACCTTC. It translates to CSVEYRQGQGYTF. This chain joins TRBV29-1 and TRBJ1-2, with 7 positions matching TRBD1. Trimming cost V 3 bases and J 8 bases; bases outside gene matches: 9. Germline V lookup: CDR1 SQVTM, CDR2 ANQGSEA. CDR3 size: 13 residues.

The rearrangement uses TRBV20-1 and TRBJ2-2, with D possibly matching TRBD2 (5 bases). V was pared by 4 bases and J by 2 bases, with 11 bases between. Germline V gene lookup returns CDR1 DFQATT and CDR2 SNEGSKA (reference sequence). The CDR3 runs 14 residues. The CDR3 sequence: CSATGLTNTGELFF. CDR3 coding DNA: TGCAGTGCTACTGGACTCACAAACACCGGGGAGCTGTTTTTT.

This clonotype was observed at least ten times. The chain links TRBV3-1 to TRBJ2-1, with 10 bases fitting TRBD2. J gave up 12 bases and V 0 bases, and 14 bases lay outside the gene matches. Germline CDR1 LGHDT, CDR2 YNNKEL (reference sequence). This CDR3 spans 17 amino acids. As DNA, the CDR3 is TGTGCCAGCAGCCAAGATTTGCGTCTAGCGGGGGAACTGGGGCAGTTCTTC. Protein: CASSQDLRLAGELGQFF.

A word on this clonotype: Possible read error: a much larger clone is one base away. The gene calls are TRBV4-2 and TRBJ1-1, with D possibly matching TRBD1 (5 bases). The CDR3 extends over 12 amino acids. CDR1 LGHNA and CDR2 YNFKEQ come from the germline V gene. CDR3 sequence (DNA): TGTACCAGCAGCCAAGAGGGACTTGAAGCTTTCTTT. Encoded protein: CTSSQEGLEAFF.

There are a few counts of this clonotype. This chain links TRBV7-3 with TRBJ2-7; 7 bases line up with TRBD2. CDR3 length equals 16 residues. Germline V CDR1 and CDR2: SGHTA, FQGTGA. V trimming: 1 base; J trimming: 6 bases; junction bases outside the gene matches: 12. The CDR3 nucleotides read TGTGCCAGCAGCTTAAATGGTAGCGGCGGGAGCGCCGAGCAGTACTTC. This translates into CASSLNGSGGSAEQYF.

This clonotype appeared a few times. J is TRBJ2-7 and V is TRBV6-1; weak D call: TRBD2 (6 bases). Between the trimmed V and J ends, which lost 2 bases and 3 bases, there was a span of 11 bases. The germline CDR1 and CDR2 sequences are MNHNS and SASEGT. The CDR3 runs to 14 residues. The CDR3 DNA sequence: TGTGCCAGCAGTGAACGGGGAGGTTACTACGAGCAGTACTTC. Amino acid sequence: CASSERGGYYEQYF.